The sequence of this TCR beta chain was determined in a study of OX40 agonist ivuxolimab in advanced cancers. As regards this clone: The antigen remains undetermined.

The CDR3 loop spans 14 amino acids. V was trimmed by 6 bases and J by 10 bases, leaving 19 bases between them. The V gene's germline CDR1 is LGHNA and CDR2 YNFKEQ. General study findings and limits: Also showing low normalized T-cell clonal expansion were some of the nonresponders.

Clones were read by immunoSEQ multiplex PCR, and TCRdb kept only the in-frame ones, dropping some. The sample has 45,000 to 60,000 clones, over 80% seen once; the top ten hold approximately 5%. V gene TRBV4-2 combines with J gene TRBJ2-4; D gene ambiguous. The sequenced sample was CD4+ or CD8+ T cells sorted from blood, obtained in a trial of the OX40 agonist ivuxolimab. The sequence derives from an adult with an advanced solid tumor such as melanoma, head and neck, liver or kidney cancer. This CDR3 is CASSPDSAEGIQYF. The CDR3, as DNA: TGTGCCAGCAGTCCCGATTCGGCCGAAGGGATTCAGTACTTC.